This TCR beta chain is drawn from a study of CD8 T cells in Susac syndrome. Findings and caveats of the study: A relatively small number of individuals underwent TCR sequencing and HLA analysis.

Roughly 0.45 to 1 ug RNA was reverse transcribed with random hexamers. TCRdb itself ran the immunoSEQ multiplex PCR reads through MiXCR, one entry per CDR3 protein. This table has 150,000 to 200,000 distinct CDR3 sequences, under 95% appearing once. Germline-derived CDR1 and CDR2 are SGHTA and FQGNSA. V was cut by 3 bases and J by 4 bases, with 13 bases left in between. This CDR3 has 15 residues. In the case of this clonotype: Its antigen is undetermined.

Sequenced material: CD4+ T cells from PBMCs. The chain links TRBV7-2 to TRBJ2-1; perhaps TRBD1 as D (6 bases). The receptor was isolated from a human donor with Susac syndrome. DNA for the CDR3: TGTGCCAGCAGCTTCCGGGACACCAAATACAATGAGCAGTTCTTC. Amino acid sequence: CASSFRDTKYNEQFF.